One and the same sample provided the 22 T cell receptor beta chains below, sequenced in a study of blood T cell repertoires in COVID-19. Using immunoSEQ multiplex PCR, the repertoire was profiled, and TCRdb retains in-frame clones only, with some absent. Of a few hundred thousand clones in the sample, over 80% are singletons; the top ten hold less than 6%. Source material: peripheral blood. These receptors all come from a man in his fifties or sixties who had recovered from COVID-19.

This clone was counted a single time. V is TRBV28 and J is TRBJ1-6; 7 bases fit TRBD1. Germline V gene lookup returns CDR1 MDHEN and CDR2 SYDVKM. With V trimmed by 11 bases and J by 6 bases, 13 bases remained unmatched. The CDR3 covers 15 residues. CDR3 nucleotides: TGTGCCTCCCTGGGTCAGGGGGTCGGTAATTCACCCCTCCACTTT. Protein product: CASLGQGVGNSPLHF.

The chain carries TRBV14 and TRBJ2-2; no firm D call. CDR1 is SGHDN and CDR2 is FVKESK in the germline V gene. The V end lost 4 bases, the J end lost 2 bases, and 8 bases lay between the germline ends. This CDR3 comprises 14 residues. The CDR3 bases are TGTGCCAGCAGCCCATACATAAACACCGGGGAGCTGTTTTTT. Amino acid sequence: CASSPYINTGELFF.

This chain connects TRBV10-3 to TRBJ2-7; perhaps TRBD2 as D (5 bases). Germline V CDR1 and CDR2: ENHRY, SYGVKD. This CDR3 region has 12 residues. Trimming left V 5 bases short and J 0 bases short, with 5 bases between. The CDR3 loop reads CAISRDSYEQYF. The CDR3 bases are TGTGCCATCAGTCGGGACTCCTACGAGCAGTACTTC.

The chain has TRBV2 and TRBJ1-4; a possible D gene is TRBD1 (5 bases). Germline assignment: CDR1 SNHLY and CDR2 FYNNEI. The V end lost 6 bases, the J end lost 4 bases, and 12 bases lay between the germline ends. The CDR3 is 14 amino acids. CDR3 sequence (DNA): TGTGCCAGCAGCGGGGGGGACCTTAATGAAAAACTGTTTTTT. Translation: CASSGGDLNEKLFF. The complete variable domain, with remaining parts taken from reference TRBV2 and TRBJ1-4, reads EPEVTQTPSHQVTQMGQEVILRCVPISNHLYFYWYRQILGQKVEFLVSFYNNEISEKSEIFDDQFSVERPDGSNFTLKIRSTKLEDSAMYFCASSGGDLNEKLFFGSGTQLSVL.

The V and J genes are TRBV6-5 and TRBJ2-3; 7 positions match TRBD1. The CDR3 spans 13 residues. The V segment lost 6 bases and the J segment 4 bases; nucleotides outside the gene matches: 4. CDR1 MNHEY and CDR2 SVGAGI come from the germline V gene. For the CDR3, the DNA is TGTGCCAGCAGCGTCGACAGGGCAGATACGCAGTATTTT. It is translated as CASSVDRADTQYF.

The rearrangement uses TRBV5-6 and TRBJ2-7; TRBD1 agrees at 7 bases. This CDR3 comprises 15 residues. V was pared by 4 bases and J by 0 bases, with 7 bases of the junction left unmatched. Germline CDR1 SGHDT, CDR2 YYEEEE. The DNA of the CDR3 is TGTGCCAGCAGCGACAGGGTCCGGAGCTCCTACGAGCAGTACTTC. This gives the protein CASSDRVRSSYEQYF.

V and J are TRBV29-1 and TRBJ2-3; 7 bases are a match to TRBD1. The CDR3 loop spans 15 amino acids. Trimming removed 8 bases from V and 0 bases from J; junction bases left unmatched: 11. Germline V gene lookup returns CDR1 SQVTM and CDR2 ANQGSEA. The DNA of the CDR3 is TGCAGCCCTACCTTGTGGACAGGCAGCACAGATACGCAGTATTTT. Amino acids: CSPTLWTGSTDTQYF.

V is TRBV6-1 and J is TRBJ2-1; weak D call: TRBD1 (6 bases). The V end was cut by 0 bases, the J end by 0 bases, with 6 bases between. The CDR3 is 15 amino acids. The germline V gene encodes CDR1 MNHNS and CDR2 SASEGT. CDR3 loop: CASSEAGGSYNEQFF. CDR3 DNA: TGTGCCAGCAGTGAAGCAGGGGGCTCCTACAATGAGCAGTTCTTC.

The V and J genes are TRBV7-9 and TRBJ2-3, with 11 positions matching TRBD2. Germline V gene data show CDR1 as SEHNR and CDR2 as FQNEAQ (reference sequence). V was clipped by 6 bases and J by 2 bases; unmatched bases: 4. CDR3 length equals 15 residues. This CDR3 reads CASRGTSGPTDTQYF. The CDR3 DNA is TGTGCCAGCAGGGGGACTAGCGGCCCCACAGATACGCAGTATTTT.

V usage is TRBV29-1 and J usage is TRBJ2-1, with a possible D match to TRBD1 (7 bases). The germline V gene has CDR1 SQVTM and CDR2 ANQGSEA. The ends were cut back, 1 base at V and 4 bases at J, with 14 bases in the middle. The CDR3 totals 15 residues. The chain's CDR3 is CSVEGGDSSYNEQFF. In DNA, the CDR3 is TGCAGCGTTGAAGGGGGGGACAGTTCTTACAATGAGCAGTTCTTC.

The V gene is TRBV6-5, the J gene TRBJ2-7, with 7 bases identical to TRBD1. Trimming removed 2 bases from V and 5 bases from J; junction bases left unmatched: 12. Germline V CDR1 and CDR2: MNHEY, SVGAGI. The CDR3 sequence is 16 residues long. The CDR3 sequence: CASSYPNSDRNHEQYF. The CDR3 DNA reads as TGTGCCAGCAGTTACCCAAATTCGGACAGGAATCACGAGCAGTACTTC.

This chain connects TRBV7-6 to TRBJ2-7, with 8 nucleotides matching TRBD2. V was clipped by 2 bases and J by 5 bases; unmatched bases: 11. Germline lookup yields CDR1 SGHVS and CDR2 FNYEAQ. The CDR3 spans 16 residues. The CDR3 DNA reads TGTGCCAGCAGCTTAAAGACGGGAGGGCCTCTGGACGAGCAGTACTTC. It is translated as CASSLKTGGPLDEQYF. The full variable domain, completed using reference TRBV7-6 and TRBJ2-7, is GAGVSQSPRYKVTKRGQDVALRCDPISGHVSLYWYRQALGQGPEFLTYFNYEAQQDKSGLPNDRFSAERPEGSISTLTIQRTEQRDSAMYRCASSLKTGGPLDEQYFGPGTRLTVT.

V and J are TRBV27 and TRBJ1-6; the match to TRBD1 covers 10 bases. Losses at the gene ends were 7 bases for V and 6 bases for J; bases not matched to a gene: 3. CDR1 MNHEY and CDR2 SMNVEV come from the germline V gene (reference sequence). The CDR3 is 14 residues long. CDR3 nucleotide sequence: TGTGCCAGCAAGACAGGGGGCCCTAATTCACCCCTCCACTTT. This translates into CASKTGGPNSPLHF.

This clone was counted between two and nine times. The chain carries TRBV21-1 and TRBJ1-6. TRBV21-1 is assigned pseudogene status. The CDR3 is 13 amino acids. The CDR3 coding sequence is TGTGCCAGCAGGCGTACTGGCGGGGTCCCCCTCCACTTT. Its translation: CASRRTGGVPLHF.

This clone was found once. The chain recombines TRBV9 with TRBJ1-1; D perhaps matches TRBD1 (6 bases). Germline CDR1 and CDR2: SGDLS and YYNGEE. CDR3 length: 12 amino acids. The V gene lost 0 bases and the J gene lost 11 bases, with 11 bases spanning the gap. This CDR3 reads CASSVGGGAAFF. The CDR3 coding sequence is TGTGCCAGCAGCGTAGGAGGGGGGGCGGCTTTCTTT. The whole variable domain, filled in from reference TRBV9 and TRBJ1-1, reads DSGVTQTPKHLITATGQRVTLRCSPRSGDLSVYWYQQSLDQGLQFLIQYYNGEERAKGNILERFSAQQFPDLHSELNLSSLELGDSALYFCASSVGGGAAFFGQGTRLTVV.

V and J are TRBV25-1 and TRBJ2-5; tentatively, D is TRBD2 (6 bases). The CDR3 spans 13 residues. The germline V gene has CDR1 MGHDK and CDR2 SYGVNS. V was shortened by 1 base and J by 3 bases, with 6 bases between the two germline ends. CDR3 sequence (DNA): TGTGCCAGCAGTGAATGGGAGGAAGAGACCCAGTACTTC. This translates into CASSEWEEETQYF.

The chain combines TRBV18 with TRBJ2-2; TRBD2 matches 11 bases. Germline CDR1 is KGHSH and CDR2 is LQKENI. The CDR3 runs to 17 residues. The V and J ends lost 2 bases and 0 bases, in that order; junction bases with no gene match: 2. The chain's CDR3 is CASSPTSGGANTGELFF. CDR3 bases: TGTGCCAGCTCACCAACTAGCGGGGGCGCGAACACCGGGGAGCTGTTTTTT. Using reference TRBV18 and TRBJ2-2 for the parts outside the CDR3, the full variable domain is NAGVMQNPRHLVRRRGQEARLRCSPMKGHSHVYWYRQLPEEGLKFMVYLQKENIIDESGMPKERFSAEFPKEGPSILRIQQVVRGDSAAYFCASSPTSGGANTGELFFGEGSRLTVL.

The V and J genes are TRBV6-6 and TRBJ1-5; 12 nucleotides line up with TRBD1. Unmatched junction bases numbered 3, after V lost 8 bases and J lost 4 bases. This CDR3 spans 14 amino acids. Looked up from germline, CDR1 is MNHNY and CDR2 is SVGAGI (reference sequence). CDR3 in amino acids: CASLGQGANQPQHF. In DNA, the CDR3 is TGTGCCAGCTTGGGACAGGGGGCGAATCAGCCCCAGCATTTT.

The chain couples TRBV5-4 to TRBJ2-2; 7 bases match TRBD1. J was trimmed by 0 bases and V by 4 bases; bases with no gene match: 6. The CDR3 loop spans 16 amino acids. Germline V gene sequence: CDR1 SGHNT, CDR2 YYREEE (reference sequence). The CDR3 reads CASSPTQGPNTGELFF. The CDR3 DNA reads TGTGCCAGCAGCCCTACACAGGGGCCGAACACCGGGGAGCTGTTTTTT.

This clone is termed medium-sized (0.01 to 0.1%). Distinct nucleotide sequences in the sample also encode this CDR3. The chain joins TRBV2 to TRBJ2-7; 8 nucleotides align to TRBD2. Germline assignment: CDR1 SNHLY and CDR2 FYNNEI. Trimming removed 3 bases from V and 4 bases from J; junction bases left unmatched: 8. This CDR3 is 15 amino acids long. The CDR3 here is CASSEGGGRSYEQYF. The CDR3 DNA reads TGTGCCAGCAGTGAGGGCGGCGGGAGGAGTTACGAGCAGTACTTC.

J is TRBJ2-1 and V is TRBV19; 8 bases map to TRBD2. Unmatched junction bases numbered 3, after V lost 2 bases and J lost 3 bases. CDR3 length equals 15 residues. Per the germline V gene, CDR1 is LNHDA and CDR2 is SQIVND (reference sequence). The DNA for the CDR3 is TGTGCCAGTAGTATAACCGGGACTAGCTACAATGAGCAGTTCTTC. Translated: CASSITGTSYNEQFF.

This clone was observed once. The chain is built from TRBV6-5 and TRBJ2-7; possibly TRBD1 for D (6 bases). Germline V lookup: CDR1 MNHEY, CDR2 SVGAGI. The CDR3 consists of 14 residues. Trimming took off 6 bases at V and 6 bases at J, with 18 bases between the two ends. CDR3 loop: CASSGTSMGGEQYF. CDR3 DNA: TGTGCCAGCAGCGGGACAAGCATGGGTGGCGAGCAGTACTTC.